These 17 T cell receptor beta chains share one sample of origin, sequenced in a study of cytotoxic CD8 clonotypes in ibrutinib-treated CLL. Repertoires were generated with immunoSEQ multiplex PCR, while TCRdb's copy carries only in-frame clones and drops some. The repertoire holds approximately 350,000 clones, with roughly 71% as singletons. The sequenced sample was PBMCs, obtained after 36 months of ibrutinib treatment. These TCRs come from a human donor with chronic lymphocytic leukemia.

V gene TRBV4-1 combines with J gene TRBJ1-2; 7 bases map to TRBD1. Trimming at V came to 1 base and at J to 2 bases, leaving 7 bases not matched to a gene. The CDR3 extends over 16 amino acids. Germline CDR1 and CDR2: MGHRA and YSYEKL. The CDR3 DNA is TGCGCCAGCAGCCAAGCCCCAGGGGGTGTGAACTATGGCTACACCTTC. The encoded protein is CASSQAPGGVNYGYTF.

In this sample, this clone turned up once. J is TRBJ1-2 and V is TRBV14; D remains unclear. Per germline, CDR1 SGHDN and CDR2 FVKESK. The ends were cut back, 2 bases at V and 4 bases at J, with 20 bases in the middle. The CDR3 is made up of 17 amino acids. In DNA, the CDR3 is TGTGCCAGCAGCCAAAAGCGGAAAGGGCCCTACCTCTATGGCTACACCTTC. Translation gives CASSQKRKGPYLYGYTF.

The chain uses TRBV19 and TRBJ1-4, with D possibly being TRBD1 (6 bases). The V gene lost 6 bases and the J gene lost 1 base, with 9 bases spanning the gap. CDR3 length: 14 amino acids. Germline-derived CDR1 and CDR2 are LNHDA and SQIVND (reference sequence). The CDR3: CASRSRGTNEKLFF. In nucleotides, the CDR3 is TGTGCCAGTAGATCCAGGGGAACTAATGAAAAACTGTTTTTT.

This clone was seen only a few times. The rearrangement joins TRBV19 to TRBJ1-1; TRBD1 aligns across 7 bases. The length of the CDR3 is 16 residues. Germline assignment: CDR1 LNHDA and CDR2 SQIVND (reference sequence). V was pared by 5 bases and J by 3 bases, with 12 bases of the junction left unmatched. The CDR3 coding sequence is TGTGCCAGTAGTGTGAAATCAGGGGGTAGCGACACTGAAGCTTTCTTT. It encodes CASSVKSGGSDTEAFF.

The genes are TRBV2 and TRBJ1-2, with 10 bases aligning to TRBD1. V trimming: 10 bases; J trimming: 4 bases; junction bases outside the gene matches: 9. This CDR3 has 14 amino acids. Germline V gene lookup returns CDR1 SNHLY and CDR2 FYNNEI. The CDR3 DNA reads TGTGCCACCGGGACAGGGGCCCTTCTCTATGGCTACACCTTC. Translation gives CATGTGALLYGYTF.

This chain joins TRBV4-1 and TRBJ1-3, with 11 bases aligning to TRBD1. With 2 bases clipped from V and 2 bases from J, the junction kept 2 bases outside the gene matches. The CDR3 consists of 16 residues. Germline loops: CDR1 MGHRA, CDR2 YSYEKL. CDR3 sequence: CASSQLGQGAGNTIYF. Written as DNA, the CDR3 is TGCGCCAGCAGCCAATTGGGACAGGGGGCTGGAAACACCATATATTTT.

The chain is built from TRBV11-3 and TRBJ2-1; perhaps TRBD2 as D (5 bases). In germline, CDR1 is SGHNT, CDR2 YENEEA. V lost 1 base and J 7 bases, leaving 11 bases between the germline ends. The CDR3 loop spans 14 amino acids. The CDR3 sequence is CASSLGLTGNEQFF. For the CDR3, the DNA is TGTGCCAGCAGCTTAGGACTAACGGGGAATGAGCAGTTCTTC.

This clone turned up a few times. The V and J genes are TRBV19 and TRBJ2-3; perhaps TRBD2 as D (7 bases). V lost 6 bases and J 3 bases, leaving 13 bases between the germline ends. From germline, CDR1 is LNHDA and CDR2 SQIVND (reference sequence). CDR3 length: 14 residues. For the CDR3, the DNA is TGTGCCAGTAGGGAGGGGGGGATAACAGATACGCAGTATTTT. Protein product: CASREGGITDTQYF.

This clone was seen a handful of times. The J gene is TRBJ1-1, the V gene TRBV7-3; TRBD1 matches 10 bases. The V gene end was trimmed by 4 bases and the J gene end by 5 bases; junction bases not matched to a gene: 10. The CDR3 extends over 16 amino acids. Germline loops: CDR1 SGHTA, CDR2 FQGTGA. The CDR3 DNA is TGTGCCAGCAGCTCCACCGGGACAGGGGTCGGGACTGAAGCTTTCTTT. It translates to CASSSTGTGVGTEAFF.

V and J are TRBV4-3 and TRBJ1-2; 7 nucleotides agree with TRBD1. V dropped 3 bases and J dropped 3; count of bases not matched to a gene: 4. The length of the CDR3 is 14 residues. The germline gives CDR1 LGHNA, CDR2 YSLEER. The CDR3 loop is CASSHSDRDYGYTF. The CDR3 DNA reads TGCGCCAGCAGCCACTCAGACAGGGACTATGGCTACACCTTC.

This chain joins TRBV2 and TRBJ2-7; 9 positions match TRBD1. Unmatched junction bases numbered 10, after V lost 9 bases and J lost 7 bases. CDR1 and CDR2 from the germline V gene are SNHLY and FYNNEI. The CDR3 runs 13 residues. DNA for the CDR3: TGTGCCAGTAGGGGGACAGGGCGAGATGAGCAGTACTTC. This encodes CASRGTGRDEQYF. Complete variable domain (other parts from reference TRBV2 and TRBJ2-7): EPEVTQTPSHQVTQMGQEVILRCVPISNHLYFYWYRQILGQKVEFLVSFYNNEISEKSEIFDDQFSVERPDGSNFTLKIRSTKLEDSAMYFCASRGTGRDEQYFGPGTRLTVT.

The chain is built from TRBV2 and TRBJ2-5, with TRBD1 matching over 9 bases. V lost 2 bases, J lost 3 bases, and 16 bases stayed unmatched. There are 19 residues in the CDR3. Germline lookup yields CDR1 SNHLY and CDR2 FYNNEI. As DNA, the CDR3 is TGTGCCAGCAGTGAAAGTCGGACAGGGGAAACGGGGGAAAAAGAGACCCAGTACTTC. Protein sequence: CASSESRTGETGEKETQYF.

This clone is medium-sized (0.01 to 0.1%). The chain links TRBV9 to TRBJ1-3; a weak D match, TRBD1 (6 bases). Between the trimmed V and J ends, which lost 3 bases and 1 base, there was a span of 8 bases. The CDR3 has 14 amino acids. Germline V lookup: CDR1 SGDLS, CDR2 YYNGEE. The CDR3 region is CASSETGSGNTIYF. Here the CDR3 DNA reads TGTGCCAGCAGCGAGACAGGTTCTGGAAACACCATATATTTT.

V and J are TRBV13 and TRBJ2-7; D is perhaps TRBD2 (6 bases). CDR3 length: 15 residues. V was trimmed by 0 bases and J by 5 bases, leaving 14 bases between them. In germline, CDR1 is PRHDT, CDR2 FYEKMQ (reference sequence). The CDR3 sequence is CASSLGPGTYDEQYF. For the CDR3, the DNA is TGTGCCAGCAGCTTAGGGCCAGGGACTTATGACGAGCAGTACTTC.

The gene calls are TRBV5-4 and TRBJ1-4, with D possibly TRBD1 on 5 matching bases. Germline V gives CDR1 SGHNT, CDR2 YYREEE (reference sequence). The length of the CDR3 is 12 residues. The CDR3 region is CAGGHQGEKLFF. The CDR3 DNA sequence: TGTGCAGGTGGGCATCAGGGTGAAAAACTGTTTTTT.

This chain's CDR3 is CASILSELAGVTDTQYF. As DNA, the CDR3 is TGTGCCAGCATTCTGTCGGAGCTAGCGGGAGTCACAGATACGCAGTATTTT. The chain employs TRBV2 and TRBJ2-3; the match to TRBD2 covers 10 bases. The CDR3 runs 17 residues. The ends lost 7 bases at V and 2 bases at J; junction bases unmatched: 12. Germline V lookup: CDR1 SNHLY, CDR2 FYNNEI.

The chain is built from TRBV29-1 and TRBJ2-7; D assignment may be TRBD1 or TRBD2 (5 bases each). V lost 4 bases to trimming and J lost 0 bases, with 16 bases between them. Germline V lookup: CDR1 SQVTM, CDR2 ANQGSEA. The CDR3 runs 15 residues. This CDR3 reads CSVGGTVTSSYEQYF. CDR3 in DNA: TGCAGCGTTGGGGGGACCGTCACTAGCTCCTACGAGCAGTACTTC.